Below, 8 T cell receptor beta chains from the same sample are listed, as sequenced in a study of blood T cell repertoires in COVID-19. Here immunoSEQ multiplex PCR was the method, and the copy in TCRdb shows in-frame clones only, minus some. This sample has fewer than 200,000 clones, with around 83% found just once. The sequenced sample was peripheral blood. The source is a human donor in a cohort sampled during active COVID-19.

The V call is TRBV5-4, the J call TRBJ2-3; 9 bases are shared with TRBD2. CDR1 and CDR2 (germline): SGHNT, YYREEE (reference sequence). The CDR3 covers 13 residues. The junction had 0 bases not matched to a gene; V was cut back by 6 bases and J by 1 base. CDR3: CASIAGGTDTQYF. The CDR3 DNA reads TGTGCCAGCATAGCGGGAGGCACAGATACGCAGTATTTT.

The chain links TRBV4-3 to TRBJ2-2, with D possibly being TRBD1 (6 bases). V dropped 2 bases and J dropped 0 bases, with 16 bases sitting between them. CDR1 is LGHNA and CDR2 is YSLEER in the germline V gene. The CDR3 extends over 18 amino acids. The CDR3 reads CASSQKTRDNANTGELFF. CDR3 bases: TGCGCCAGCAGCCAAAAAACCCGGGACAACGCGAACACCGGGGAGCTGTTTTTT.

The rearrangement uses TRBV6-1 and TRBJ1-2; perhaps TRBD1 as D (5 bases). Germline V gene data show CDR1 as MNHNS and CDR2 as SASEGT. Trimming removed 3 bases from V and 0 bases from J, with 11 bases in between. This CDR3 has 15 amino acids. Here the CDR3 DNA reads TGTGCCAGCAGTGAGACGGGGGGAGCTAACTATGGCTACACCTTC. It codes for CASSETGGANYGYTF.

This chain uses TRBV7-2 with TRBJ2-7; TRBD1 matches 10 bases. J gave up 1 base and V 10 bases, and 4 bases lay outside the gene matches. The CDR3 is 13 amino acids. Per the germline V gene, CDR1 is SGHTA and CDR2 is FQGNSA. The CDR3 DNA reads as TGTGCCACAAGACAGGGGGCATCCTACGAGCAGTACTTC. It is translated as CATRQGASYEQYF.

The chain uses TRBV7-9 and TRBJ2-7; 10 bases agree with TRBD1. CDR3 length: 14 amino acids. The ends lost 1 base at V and 4 bases at J; junction bases unmatched: 1. Germline V gives CDR1 SEHNR, CDR2 FQNEAQ (reference sequence). The CDR3 reads CASSLGDRGYEQYF. Written as DNA, the CDR3 is TGTGCCAGCAGCTTAGGGGACAGGGGATACGAGCAGTACTTC. The variable domain in full, completed from reference TRBV7-9 and TRBJ2-7, reads DTGVSQNPRHKITKRGQNVTFRCDPISEHNRLYWYRQTLGQGPEFLTYFQNEAQLEKSRLLSDRFSAERPKGSFSTLEIQRTEQGDSAMYLCASSLGDRGYEQYFGPGTRLTVT.

Only one count was recorded for this clone. The rearrangement joins TRBV18 to TRBJ1-5; D uncertain. This CDR3 is built from 14 residues. CDR1 is KGHSH and CDR2 is LQKENI in the germline V gene. Deletions cut 8 bases from V and 0 bases from J, with 11 bases between. The CDR3 bases are TGTGCCAGCCTGGACGGGAATAGCAATCAGCCCCAGCATTTT. Protein: CASLDGNSNQPQHF.

The rearrangement uses TRBV7-2 and TRBJ2-1; TRBD2 matches at 11 bases. This CDR3 region has 16 residues. V shed 4 bases and J 9 bases; nucleotides not matched to a gene: 11. Germline-derived CDR1 and CDR2 are SGHTA and FQGNSA. This CDR3 is CASSSYSGRAGSEQFF. The CDR3, as DNA: TGTGCCAGCAGCTCCTATAGCGGGAGGGCCGGTAGTGAGCAGTTCTTC.

V is TRBV4-2 and J is TRBJ1-6, with D uncertain. There are 18 residues in the CDR3. Germline V gene data show CDR1 as LGHNA and CDR2 as YNFKEQ. Trimming removed 0 bases at V and 10 bases at J, with 22 bases between. The CDR3 DNA reads as TGTGCCAGCAGCCAAGATCTTCTGCAACTCTCTTTCGAATCACCCCTCCACTTT. Translating it yields CASSQDLLQLSFESPLHF.